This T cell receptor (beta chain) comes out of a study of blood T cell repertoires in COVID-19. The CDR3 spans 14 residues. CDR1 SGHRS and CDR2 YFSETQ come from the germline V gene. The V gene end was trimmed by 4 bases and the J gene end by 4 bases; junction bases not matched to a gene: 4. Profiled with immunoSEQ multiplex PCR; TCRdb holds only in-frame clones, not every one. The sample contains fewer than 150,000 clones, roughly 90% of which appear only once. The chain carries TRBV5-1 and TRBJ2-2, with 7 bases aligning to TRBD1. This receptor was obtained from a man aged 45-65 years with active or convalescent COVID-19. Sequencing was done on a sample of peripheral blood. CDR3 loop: CASSRQGVTGELFF. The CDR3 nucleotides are TGCGCCAGCAGCAGGCAGGGGGTCACCGGGGAGCTGTTTTTT.